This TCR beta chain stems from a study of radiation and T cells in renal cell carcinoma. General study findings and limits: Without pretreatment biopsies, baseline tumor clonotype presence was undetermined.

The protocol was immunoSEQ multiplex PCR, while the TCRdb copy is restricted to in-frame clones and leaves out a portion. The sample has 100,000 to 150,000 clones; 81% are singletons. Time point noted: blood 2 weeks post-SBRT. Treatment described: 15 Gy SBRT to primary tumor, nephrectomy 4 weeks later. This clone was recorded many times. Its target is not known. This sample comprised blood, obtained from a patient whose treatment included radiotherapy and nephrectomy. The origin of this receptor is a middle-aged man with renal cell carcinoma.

CDR3 amino acids: CASSVGRNEQFF. The CDR3 bases are TGTGCCAGCAGTGTCGGTAGAAATGAGCAGTTCTTC. The chain uses TRBV2 and TRBJ2-1; D not resolved. CDR1 and CDR2 (germline): SNHLY, FYNNEI. The CDR3 totals 12 residues. The V end lost 4 bases, the J end lost 7 bases, and 8 bases lay between the germline ends.